The clone carrying this T cell receptor (beta chain) has just one count. V lost 3 bases to trimming and J lost 0 bases, with 9 bases between them. Germline V lookup: CDR1 DFQATT, CDR2 SNEGSKA (reference sequence). The CDR3 is 14 amino acids. Here immunoSEQ multiplex PCR was the method, and the copy in TCRdb shows in-frame clones only, minus some. In the table there are around 150,000 clones, 92% of which are singletons. The record originates from a study of T cell responses to AZD1222 COVID-19 vaccine. Second doses were pooled across both intervals (about 4 or about 12 weeks). The receptor comes from an adult who received the AZD1222 COVID-19 vaccine. This chain joins TRBV20-1 and TRBJ1-3, with a possible D match to TRBD1 (5 bases). The sample consisted of peripheral blood, taken 28 days after the second AZD1222 dose. The CDR3 loop is CSASGHTSGNTIYF. For the CDR3, the DNA is TGCAGTGCTAGTGGACACACCTCTGGAAACACCATATATTTT.